This TCR beta chain derives from a study of blood T cells in healthy people across ages. The overall study: Template switching recovered approximately one barcoded beta molecule for every two T cells.

Comments on this clonotype: Its specificity is unknown. Given a much more abundant clone one base away, this may be a read error.

Every sample had a minimum of 6 million PBMCs isolated. The authors ran a second PCR of about 7 to 11 cycles using a sample-barcoded 5' primer and a J-beta primer mix. TCRdb reprocessed the 5' RACE reads via MiXCR and lists one record per CDR3 protein. The sample carries 450,000 to 700,000 distinct CDR3 sequences, approximately 25% recorded once. Germline assignment: CDR1 MNHEY and CDR2 SVGEGT. The CDR3 runs 14 residues. Broader study findings: A conclusive naive versus antigen-experienced comparison was prevented by the unsorted PBMCs. Those diversity estimates obtained from one million T cells were thought to be underestimates.

The genes are TRBV6-2 or TRBV6-3 and TRBJ1-1, with unresolved D. Sequenced input: blood. The sequence came from a woman aged 70-85 years in good health. The CDR3 coding sequence is TGTACCAGCAGTTACGTTGCTAGGTTCACTGAAGCTTTCTTT. As protein: CTSSYVARFTEAFF.